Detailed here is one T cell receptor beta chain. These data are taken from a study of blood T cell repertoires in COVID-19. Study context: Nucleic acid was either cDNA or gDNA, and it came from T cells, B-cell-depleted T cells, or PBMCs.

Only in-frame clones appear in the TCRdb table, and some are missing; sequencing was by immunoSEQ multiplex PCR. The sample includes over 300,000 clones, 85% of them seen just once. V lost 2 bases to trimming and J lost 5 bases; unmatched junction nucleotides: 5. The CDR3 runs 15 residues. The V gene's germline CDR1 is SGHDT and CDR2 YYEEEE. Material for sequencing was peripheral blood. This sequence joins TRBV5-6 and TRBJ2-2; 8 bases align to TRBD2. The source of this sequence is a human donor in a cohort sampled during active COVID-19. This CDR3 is CASSFGTRATGELFF. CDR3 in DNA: TGTGCCAGCAGCTTTGGGACTAGGGCGACCGGGGAGCTGTTTTTT.